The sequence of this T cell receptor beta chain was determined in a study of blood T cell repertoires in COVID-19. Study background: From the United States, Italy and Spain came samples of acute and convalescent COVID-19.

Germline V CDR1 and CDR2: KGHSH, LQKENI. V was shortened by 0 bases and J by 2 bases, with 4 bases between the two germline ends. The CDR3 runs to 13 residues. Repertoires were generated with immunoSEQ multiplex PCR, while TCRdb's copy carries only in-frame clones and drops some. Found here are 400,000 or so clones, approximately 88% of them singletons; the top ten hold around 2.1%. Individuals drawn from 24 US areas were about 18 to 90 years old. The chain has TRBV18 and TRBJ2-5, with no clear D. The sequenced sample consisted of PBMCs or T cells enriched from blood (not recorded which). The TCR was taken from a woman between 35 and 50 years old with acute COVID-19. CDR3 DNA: TGTGCCAGCTCACCACCACAGCAAGAGACCCAGTACTTC. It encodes CASSPPQQETQYF.